What follows is one TCR beta chain and its context. Researchers ran the assay at a deep level. Bulk PBMC genomic DNA spanned ten immunoSEQ deep plates. TCRdb keeps only in-frame clones here, not all; method: immunoSEQ multiplex PCR. The repertoire consists of about 490,000 clones, with 70% to 85% occurring once and the leading ten covering over 9.5%. Caucasian adults residing in Nashville, Tennessee made up all the donors. Trimming took 2 bases from V and 3 from J; bases not matched to a gene: 3. Germline lookup yields CDR1 MNHEY and CDR2 SVGAGI. This CDR3 region has 14 residues. The sample is drawn from a study of shared clonotypes between healthy human individuals. Study information: The donor group consisted of a couple of women and a few men, aged 18 to 49.

The chain uses TRBV6-5 and TRBJ2-7, with 8 bases matching TRBD1. This sequence was found in a middle-aged woman in good health. Some clones in this sample may be carry-over from other donors' samples. The specimen was PBMCs. The CDR3 nucleotides are TGTGCCAGCAGTTACGGGGACAGGATCTACGAGCAGTACTTC. Translation: CASSYGDRIYEQYF.